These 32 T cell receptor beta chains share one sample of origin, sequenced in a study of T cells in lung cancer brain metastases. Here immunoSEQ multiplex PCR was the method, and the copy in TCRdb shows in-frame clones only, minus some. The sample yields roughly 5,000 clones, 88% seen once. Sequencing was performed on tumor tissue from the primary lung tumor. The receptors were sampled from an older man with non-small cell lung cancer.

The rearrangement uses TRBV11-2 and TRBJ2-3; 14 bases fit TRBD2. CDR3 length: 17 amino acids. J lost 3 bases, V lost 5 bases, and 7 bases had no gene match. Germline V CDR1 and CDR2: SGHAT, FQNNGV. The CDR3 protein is CASSLTRLAGGTDTQYF. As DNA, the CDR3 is TGTGCCAGCAGCCTAACGCGACTAGCGGGGGGGACAGATACGCAGTATTTT.

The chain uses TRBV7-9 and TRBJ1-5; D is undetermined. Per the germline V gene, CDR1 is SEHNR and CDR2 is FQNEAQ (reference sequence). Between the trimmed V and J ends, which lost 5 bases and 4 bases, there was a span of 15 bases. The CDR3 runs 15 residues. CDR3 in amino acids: CASSPDSGVNQPQHF. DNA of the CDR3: TGTGCCAGCAGCCCTGACTCAGGCGTGAATCAGCCCCAGCATTTT.

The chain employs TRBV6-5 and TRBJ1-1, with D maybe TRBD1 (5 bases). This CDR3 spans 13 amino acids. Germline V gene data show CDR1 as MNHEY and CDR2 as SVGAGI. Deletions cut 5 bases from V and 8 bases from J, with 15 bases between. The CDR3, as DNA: TGTGCCAGCAGTCGAGCGGGGGTTACCGAAGCTTTCTTT. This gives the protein CASSRAGVTEAFF.

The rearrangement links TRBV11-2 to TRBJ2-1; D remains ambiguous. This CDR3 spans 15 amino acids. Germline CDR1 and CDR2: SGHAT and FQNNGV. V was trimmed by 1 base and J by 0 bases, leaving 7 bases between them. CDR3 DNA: TGTGCCAGCAGCTTAGCGTCGAGCTCCTACAATGAGCAGTTCTTC. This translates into CASSLASSSYNEQFF.

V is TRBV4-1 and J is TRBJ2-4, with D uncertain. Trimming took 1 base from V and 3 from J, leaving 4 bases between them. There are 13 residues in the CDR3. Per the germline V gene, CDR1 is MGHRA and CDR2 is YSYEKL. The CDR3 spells CASSQGGKNIQYF. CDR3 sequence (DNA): TGCGCCAGCAGCCAAGGGGGCAAAAACATTCAGTACTTC.

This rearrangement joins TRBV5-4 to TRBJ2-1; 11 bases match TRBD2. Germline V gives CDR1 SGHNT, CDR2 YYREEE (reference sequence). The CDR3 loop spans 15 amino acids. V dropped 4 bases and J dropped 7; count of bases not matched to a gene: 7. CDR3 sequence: CASSPVAGGVNEQFF. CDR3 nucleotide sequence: TGTGCCAGCAGCCCAGTAGCGGGAGGGGTGAATGAGCAGTTCTTC.

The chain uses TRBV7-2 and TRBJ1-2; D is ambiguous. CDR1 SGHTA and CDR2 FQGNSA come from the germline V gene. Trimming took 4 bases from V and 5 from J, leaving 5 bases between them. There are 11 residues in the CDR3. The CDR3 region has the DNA TGTGCCAGCAGCTCCCTATATGGCTACACCTTC. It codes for CASSSLYGYTF.

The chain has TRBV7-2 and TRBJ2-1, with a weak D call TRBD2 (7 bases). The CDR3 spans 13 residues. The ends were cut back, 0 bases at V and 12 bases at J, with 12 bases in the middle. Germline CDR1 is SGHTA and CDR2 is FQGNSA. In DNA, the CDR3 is TGTGCCAGCAGCTTAGCCGGGGGGCGAGGGCAGTTCTTC. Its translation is CASSLAGGRGQFF.

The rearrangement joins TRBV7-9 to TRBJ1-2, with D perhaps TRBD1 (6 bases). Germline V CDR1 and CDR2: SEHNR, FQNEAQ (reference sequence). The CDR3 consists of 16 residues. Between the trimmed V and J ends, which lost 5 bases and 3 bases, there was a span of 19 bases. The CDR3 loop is CASSPLRGGLDYGYTF. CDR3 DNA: TGTGCCAGCAGCCCCCTTAGGGGGGGGCTGGACTATGGCTACACCTTC.

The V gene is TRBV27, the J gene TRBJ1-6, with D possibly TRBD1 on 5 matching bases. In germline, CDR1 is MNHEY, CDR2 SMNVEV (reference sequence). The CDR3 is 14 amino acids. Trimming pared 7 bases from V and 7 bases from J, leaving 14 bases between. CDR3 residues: CASTPQGANSPLHF. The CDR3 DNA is TGTGCCAGCACCCCTCAGGGTGCCAATTCACCCCTCCACTTT.

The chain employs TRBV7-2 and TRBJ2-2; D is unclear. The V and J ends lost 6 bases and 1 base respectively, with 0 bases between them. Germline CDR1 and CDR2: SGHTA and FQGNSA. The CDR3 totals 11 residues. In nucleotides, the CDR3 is TGTGCCAGCAGGAACACCGGGGAGCTGTTTTTT. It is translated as CASRNTGELFF.

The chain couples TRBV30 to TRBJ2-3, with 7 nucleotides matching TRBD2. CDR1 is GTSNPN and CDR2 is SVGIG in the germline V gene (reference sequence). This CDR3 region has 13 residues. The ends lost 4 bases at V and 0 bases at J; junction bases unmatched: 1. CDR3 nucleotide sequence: TGTGCCTGGAATAGCGGGAGCACAGATACGCAGTATTTT. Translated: CAWNSGSTDTQYF.

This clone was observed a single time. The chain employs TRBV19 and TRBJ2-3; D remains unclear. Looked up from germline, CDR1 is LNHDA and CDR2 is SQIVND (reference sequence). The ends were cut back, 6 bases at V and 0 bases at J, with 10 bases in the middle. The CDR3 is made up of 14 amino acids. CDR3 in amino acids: CASRAQASTDTQYF. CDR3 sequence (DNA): TGTGCCAGTAGGGCGCAGGCAAGCACAGATACGCAGTATTTT.

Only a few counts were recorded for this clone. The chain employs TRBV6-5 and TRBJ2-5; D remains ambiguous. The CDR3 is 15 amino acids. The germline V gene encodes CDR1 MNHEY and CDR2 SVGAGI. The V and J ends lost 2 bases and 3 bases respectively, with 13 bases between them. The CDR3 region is CASSYGWSTKETQYF. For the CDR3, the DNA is TGTGCCAGCAGTTACGGATGGAGCACGAAAGAGACCCAGTACTTC.

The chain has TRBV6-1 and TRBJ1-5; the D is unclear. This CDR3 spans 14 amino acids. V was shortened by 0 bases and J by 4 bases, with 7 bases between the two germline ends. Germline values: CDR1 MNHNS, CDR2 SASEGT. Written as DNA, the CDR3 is TGTGCCAGCAGTGAAGCTTTCAGGAATCAGCCCCAGCATTTT. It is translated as CASSEAFRNQPQHF.

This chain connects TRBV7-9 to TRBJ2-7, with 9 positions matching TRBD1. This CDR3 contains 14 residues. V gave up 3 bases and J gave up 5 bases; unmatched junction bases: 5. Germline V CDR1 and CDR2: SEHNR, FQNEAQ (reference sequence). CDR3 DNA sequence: TGTGCCAGCAGCTTGGGGACAGGGATCCACGAGCAGTACTTC. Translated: CASSLGTGIHEQYF.

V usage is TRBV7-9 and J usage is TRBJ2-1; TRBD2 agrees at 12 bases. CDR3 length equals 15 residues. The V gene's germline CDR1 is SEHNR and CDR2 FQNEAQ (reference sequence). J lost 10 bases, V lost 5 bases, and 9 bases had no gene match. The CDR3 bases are TGTGCCAGCAGCCCTTCTAGCGGGAGGGCCGGGGAGCAGTTCTTC. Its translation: CASSPSSGRAGEQFF.

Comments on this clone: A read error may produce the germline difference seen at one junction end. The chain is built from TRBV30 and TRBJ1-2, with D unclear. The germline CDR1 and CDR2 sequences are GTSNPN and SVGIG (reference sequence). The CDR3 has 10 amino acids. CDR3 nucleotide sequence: TGTGCCTGGAGTCAGAGAGGCTACATCTTC. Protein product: CAWSQRGYIF.

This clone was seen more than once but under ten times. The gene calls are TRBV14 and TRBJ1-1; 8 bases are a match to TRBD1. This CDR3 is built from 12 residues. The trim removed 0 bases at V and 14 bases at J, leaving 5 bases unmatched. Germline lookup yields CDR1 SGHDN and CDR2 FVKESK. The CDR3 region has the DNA TGTGCCAGCAGCCAAGAGGACAGGGCTAAGTTCTTT. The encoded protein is CASSQEDRAKFF.

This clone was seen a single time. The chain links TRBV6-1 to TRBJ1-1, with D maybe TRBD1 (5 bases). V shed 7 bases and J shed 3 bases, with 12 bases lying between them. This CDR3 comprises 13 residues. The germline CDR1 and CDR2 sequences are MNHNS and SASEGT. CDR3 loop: CASIAGVDTEAFF. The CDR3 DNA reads TGTGCCAGCATCGCGGGGGTAGACACTGAAGCTTTCTTT.

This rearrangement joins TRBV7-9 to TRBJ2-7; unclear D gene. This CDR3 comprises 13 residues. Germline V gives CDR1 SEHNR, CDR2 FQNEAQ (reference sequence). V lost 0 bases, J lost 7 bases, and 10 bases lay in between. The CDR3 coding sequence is TGTGCCAGCAGCTTAGCTGCGTCCCGGGAGCAGTACTTC. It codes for CASSLAASREQYF.

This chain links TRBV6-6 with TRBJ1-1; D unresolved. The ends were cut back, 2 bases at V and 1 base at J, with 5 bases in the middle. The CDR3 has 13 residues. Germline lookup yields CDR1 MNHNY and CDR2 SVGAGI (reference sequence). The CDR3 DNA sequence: TGTGCCAGCAGTTACAACGCGAACACTGAAGCTTTCTTT. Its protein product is CASSYNANTEAFF.

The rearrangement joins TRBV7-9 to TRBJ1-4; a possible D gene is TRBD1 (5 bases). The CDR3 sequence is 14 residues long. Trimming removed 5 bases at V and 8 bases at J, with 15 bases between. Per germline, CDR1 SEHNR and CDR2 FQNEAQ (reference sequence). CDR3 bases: TGTGCCAGCAGCGGCAGCAGCAGGGTAGAAAAACTGTTTTTT. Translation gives CASSGSSRVEKLFF.

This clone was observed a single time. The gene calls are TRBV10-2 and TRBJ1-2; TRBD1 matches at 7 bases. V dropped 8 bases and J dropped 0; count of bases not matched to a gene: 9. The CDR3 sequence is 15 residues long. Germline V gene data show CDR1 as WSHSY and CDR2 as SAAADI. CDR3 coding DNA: TGCGCCAGCGGGATTAGGGACAGAGCTAACTATGGCTACACCTTC. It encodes CASGIRDRANYGYTF.

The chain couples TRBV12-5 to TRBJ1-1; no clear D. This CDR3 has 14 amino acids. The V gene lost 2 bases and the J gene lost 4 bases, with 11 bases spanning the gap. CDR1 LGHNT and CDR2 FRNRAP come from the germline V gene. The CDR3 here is CASGLTAATTEAFF. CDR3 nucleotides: TGTGCTAGTGGTTTGACAGCAGCGACCACTGAAGCTTTCTTT.

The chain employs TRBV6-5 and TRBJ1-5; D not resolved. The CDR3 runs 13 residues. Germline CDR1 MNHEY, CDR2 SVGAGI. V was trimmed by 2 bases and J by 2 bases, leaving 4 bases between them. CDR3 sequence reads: CASSYGRNQPQHF. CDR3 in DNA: TGTGCCAGCAGTTACGGTCGCAATCAGCCCCAGCATTTT.

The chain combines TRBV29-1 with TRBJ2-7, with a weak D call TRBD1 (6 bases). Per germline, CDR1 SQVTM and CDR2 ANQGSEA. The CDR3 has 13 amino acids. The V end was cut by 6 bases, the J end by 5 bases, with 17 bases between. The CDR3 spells CSVAGFRGDEQYF. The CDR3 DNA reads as TGCAGCGTCGCAGGGTTCAGGGGAGACGAGCAGTACTTC.

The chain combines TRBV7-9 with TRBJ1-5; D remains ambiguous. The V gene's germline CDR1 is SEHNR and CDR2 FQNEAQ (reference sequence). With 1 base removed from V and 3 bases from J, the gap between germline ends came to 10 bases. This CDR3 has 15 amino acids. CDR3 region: CASSLGDRNNQPQHF. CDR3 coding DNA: TGTGCCAGCAGCTTAGGAGACCGAAACAATCAGCCCCAGCATTTT.

The CDR3 DNA is TGTGCCAGCAGCTCAGCGGGGACAGGGGTTTCATACGAGCAGTACTTC. It translates to CASSSAGTGVSYEQYF. This chain connects TRBV7-7 to TRBJ2-7, with 10 bases aligning to TRBD1. Germline V CDR1 and CDR2: SSHAT, FNYEAQ (reference sequence). The CDR3 is 16 residues long. The V gene end was trimmed by 4 bases and the J gene end by 4 bases; junction bases not matched to a gene: 10.

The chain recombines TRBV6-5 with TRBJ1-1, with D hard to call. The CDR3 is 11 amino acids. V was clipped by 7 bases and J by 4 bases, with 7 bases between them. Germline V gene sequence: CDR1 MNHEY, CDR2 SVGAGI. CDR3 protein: CASTGFTEAFF. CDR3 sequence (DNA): TGTGCCAGCACAGGATTCACTGAAGCTTTCTTT.

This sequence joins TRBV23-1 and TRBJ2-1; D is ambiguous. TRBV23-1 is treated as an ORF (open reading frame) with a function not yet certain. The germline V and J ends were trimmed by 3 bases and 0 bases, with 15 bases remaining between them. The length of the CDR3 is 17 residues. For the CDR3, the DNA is TGCGCCAGCAGTCACAGGTCGCCAGCCGTCTCCTACAATGAGCAGTTCTTC. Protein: CASSHRSPAVSYNEQFF.

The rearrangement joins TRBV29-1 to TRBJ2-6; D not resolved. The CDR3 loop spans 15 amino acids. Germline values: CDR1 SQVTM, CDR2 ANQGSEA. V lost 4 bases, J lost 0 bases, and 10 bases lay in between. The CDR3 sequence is CSVVGEASGANVLTF. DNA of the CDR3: TGCAGCGTTGTCGGTGAAGCCTCTGGGGCCAACGTCCTGACTTTC.